A single sample gave rise to the 17 T cell receptor beta chains below, sequenced in a study of control samples from healthy donors and cancer patients. Assay: immunoSEQ multiplex PCR; the TCRdb copy retains only in-frame clones and omits some. The sample includes about 410,000 clones, 80% to 95% of them seen just once. The sequencing input was PBMCs. These TCRs come from a man aged 40-55 years with head and neck cancer.

The rearrangement joins TRBV6-5 to TRBJ2-7; tentative D call: TRBD1 (5 bases). The germline gives CDR1 MNHEY, CDR2 SVGAGI. This CDR3 has 14 amino acids. V was clipped by 4 bases and J by 3 bases, with 13 bases between them. CDR3 region: CASSSDSRNYEQYF. CDR3 nucleotide sequence: TGTGCCAGCAGTTCCGACAGTAGAAACTACGAGCAGTACTTC.

This clone was recorded a few times. The rearrangement links TRBV7-9 to TRBJ2-3, with 7 positions matching TRBD2. CDR3 length equals 15 residues. V dropped 5 bases and J dropped 6; count of bases not matched to a gene: 11. CDR1 SEHNR and CDR2 FQNEAQ come from the germline V gene (reference sequence). CDR3 DNA sequence: TGTGCCAGCAGCCGACGTAGGGCGGGGGAGGATACGCAGTATTTT. Translating gives CASSRRRAGEDTQYF.

V and J are TRBV2 and TRBJ1-5; no reliable D call. This CDR3 contains 14 residues. Trimming shortened V by 2 bases and J by 5 bases, and 10 bases separated the two germline ends. Looked up from germline, CDR1 is SNHLY and CDR2 is FYNNEI. Here the CDR3 reads CASSERLRYQPQHF. Written as DNA, the CDR3 is TGTGCCAGCAGTGAACGGCTGCGCTATCAGCCCCAGCATTTT.

The V call is TRBV3-1 (or the pseudogene TRBV3-2), the J call TRBJ2-7; D call uncertain. The CDR3 extends over 17 amino acids. Trimming took 0 bases from V and 2 from J, leaving 17 bases between them. Germline V gene lookup returns CDR1 LGHDT and CDR2 YNNKEL (reference sequence). The CDR3 DNA reads TGTGCCAGCAGCCAAGATCGATTAAGTCATAGACCCTACGAGCAGTACTTC. Residues: CASSQDRLSHRPYEQYF.

The chain couples TRBV29-1 to TRBJ2-1, with D perhaps TRBD2 (6 bases). Germline loops: CDR1 SQVTM, CDR2 ANQGSEA. The CDR3 runs 14 residues. V lost 2 bases, J lost 5 bases, and 13 bases lay in between. This CDR3 is CSVENWGRNNEQFF. The CDR3 nucleotides are TGCAGCGTTGAAAACTGGGGGAGGAACAATGAGCAGTTCTTC.

The gene calls are TRBV5-1 and TRBJ2-7; TRBD1 is a possible D gene (5 bases). Trimming removed 4 bases from V and 7 bases from J, with 12 bases in between. CDR3 length equals 12 residues. The germline V gene has CDR1 SGHRS and CDR2 YFSETQ. The CDR3 DNA reads TGCGCCAGCAGCGCTCAGGGTTATGAGCAGTACTTC. This gives the protein CASSAQGYEQYF.

J is TRBJ2-1 and V is TRBV9; D remains ambiguous. The length of the CDR3 is 12 residues. V lost 2 bases, J lost 6 bases, and 6 bases lay in between. Germline lookup yields CDR1 SGDLS and CDR2 YYNGEE. The CDR3: CASSVGLNEQFF. The CDR3 DNA is TGTGCCAGCAGCGTGGGCCTCAATGAGCAGTTCTTC.

Only one count was recorded for this clone. V usage is TRBV20-1 and J usage is TRBJ1-1; weak D call: TRBD1 (5 bases). This CDR3 spans 11 amino acids. Germline CDR1 and CDR2: DFQATT and SNEGSKA (reference sequence). CDR3 region: CRGGTSTEAFF. The CDR3 DNA is TGCAGGGGGGGTACGAGCACTGAAGCTTTCTTT.

The chain is built from TRBV5-5 and TRBJ1-3; D is uncertain. V dropped 1 base and J dropped 0 bases, with 11 bases sitting between them. This CDR3 has 16 amino acids. Germline loops: CDR1 SGHKS, CDR2 YYEKEE (reference sequence). The CDR3 spells CASSLRPGSSGNTIYF. CDR3 bases: TGTGCCAGCAGCTTGCGACCTGGGAGCTCTGGAAACACCATATATTTT.

This clone was observed once. The same CDR3 is also encoded by other DNA sequences in this sample. The chain carries TRBV28 and TRBJ2-1; 7 bases are shared with TRBD1. This CDR3 is 16 amino acids long. With 6 bases clipped from V and 2 bases from J, the junction kept 10 bases outside the gene matches. The germline V gene encodes CDR1 MDHEN and CDR2 SYDVKM. The CDR3 nucleotides are TGTGCCAGCAGCTCACCTACAGGGGCCCCCTACAATGAGCAGTTCTTC. The encoded protein is CASSSPTGAPYNEQFF.

This sequence joins TRBV11-2 and TRBJ2-7; unclear D gene. This CDR3 comprises 11 residues. Germline V gene lookup returns CDR1 SGHAT and CDR2 FQNNGV. V lost 8 bases, J lost 6 bases, and 11 bases lay in between. CDR3 nucleotide sequence: TGTGCCAGCGGCACTTCAGTCGAGCAGTACTTC. Translated: CASGTSVEQYF.

The DNA for the CDR3 is TGTGCCAGCAGTCAGACAGGGGGCGTTGGAAACACCATATATTTT. Its translation is CASSQTGGVGNTIYF. The genes are TRBV6-5 and TRBJ1-3; 10 bases agree with TRBD1. Per germline, CDR1 MNHEY and CDR2 SVGAGI. J lost 3 bases, V lost 5 bases, and 4 bases had no gene match. The CDR3 spans 15 residues.

The chain carries TRBV18 and TRBJ1-1, with TRBD1 identical over 9 bases. The CDR3 spans 14 residues. The V gene's germline CDR1 is KGHSH and CDR2 LQKENI. With V trimmed by 5 bases and J by 1 base, 2 bases remained unmatched. The CDR3 nucleotides read TGTGCCAGCTCAAGGACAGGGGAGAACACTGAAGCTTTCTTT. Residues: CASSRTGENTEAFF.

Comments on this clone: Other nucleotide sequences in the sample specify the same CDR3. The chain carries TRBV6-5 and TRBJ2-2; D remains ambiguous. The V gene's germline CDR1 is MNHEY and CDR2 SVGAGI. The length of the CDR3 is 13 residues. Trimming took 6 bases from V and 3 from J, leaving 8 bases between them. CDR3 coding DNA: TGTGCCAGCAGGGGTTCTGACACCGGGGAGCTGTTTTTT. Protein product: CASRGSDTGELFF.

The rearrangement links TRBV7-3 to TRBJ1-1; D perhaps matches TRBD1 (6 bases). The CDR3 has 15 amino acids. CDR1 and CDR2 from the germline V gene are SGHTA and FQGTGA. Trimming cost V 5 bases and J 0 bases, with 13 bases left between them. In DNA, the CDR3 is TGTGCCAGCAGCCAGGACAGCCGATTGAACACTGAAGCTTTCTTT. Its translation is CASSQDSRLNTEAFF.

This sequence joins TRBV5-8 and TRBJ2-7; TRBD2 matches 10 bases. This CDR3 comprises 16 residues. CDR1 and CDR2 from the germline V gene are SGHTS and YDEGEE. V lost 5 bases, J lost 1 base, and 9 bases stayed unmatched. The chain's CDR3 is CASRLTLAGASYEQYF. CDR3 nucleotides: TGTGCCAGCAGGTTAACCCTAGCGGGAGCATCCTACGAGCAGTACTTC.

This clone was seen once. The chain links TRBV7-8 to TRBJ2-1; 8 nucleotides match TRBD1. The germline gives CDR1 SGHVS, CDR2 FQNEAQ. The CDR3 contains 15 residues. V gave up 5 bases and J gave up 3 bases; unmatched junction bases: 6. The CDR3 sequence: CASSLDRGGYNEQFF. DNA of the CDR3: TGTGCCAGCAGCCTAGACAGGGGTGGCTACAATGAGCAGTTCTTC.